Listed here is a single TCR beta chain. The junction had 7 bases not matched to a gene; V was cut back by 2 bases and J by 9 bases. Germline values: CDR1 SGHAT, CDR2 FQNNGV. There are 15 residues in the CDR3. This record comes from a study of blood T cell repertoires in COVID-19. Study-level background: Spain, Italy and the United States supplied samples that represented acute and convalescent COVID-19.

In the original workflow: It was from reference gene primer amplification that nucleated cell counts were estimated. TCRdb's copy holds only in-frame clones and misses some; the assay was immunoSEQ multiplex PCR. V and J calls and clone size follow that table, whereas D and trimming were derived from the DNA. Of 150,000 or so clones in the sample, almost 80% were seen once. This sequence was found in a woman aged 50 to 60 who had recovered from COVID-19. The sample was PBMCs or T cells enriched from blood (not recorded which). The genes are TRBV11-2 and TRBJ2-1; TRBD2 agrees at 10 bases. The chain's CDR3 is CASSLTSGVRGEQFF. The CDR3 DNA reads TGTGCCAGCAGCTTAACTAGCGGGGTGAGGGGTGAGCAGTTCTTC.